Detailed here is one T cell receptor (beta chain). The entry originates in a study of blood T cell repertoires in COVID-19. About the study: Italy, Spain and the United States were the sources of the convalescent and acute COVID-19 samples.

Trimming took 4 bases from V and 4 from J; bases not matched to a gene: 9. This CDR3 is 15 amino acids long. Per germline, CDR1 SGHRS and CDR2 YFSETQ. In the authors' workflow: Amplification of reference gene primers provided the estimated nucleated cell counts. Data came from immunoSEQ multiplex PCR; TCRdb stores just in-frame clones and leaves some out. The V and J calls and clone size come from that table; D and trimming were worked out from the DNA. The table shows 200,000 to 300,000 clones, with approximately 86% occurring only once. Sequenced: peripheral blood. The sequence was collected from a woman in her twenties or thirties who had recovered from COVID-19. V is TRBV5-1 and J is TRBJ2-3, with 7 bases identical to TRBD1. The CDR3 coding sequence is TGCGCCAGCAGCCCTACGACAGGGATCCCAGATACGCAGTATTTT. Its protein is CASSPTTGIPDTQYF. The whole variable domain, remainder taken from reference TRBV5-1 and TRBJ2-3, is KAGVTQTPRYLIKTRGQQVTLSCSPISGHRSVSWYQQTPGQGLQFLFEYFSETQRNKGNFPGRFSGRQFSNSRSEMNVSTLELGDSALYLCASSPTTGIPDTQYFGPGTRLTVL.